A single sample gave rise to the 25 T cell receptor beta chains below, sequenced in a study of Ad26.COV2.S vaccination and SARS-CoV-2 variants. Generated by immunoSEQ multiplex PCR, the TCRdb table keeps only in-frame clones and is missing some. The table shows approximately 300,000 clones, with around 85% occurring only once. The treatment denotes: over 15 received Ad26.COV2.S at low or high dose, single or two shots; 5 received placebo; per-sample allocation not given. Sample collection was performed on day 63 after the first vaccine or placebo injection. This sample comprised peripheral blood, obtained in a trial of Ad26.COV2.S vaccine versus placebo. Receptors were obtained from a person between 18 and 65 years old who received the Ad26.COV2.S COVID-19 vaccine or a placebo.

As DNA, the CDR3 is TGCGCCAGCAGTTCGAGCGGGGGGTACGGGGAGCTGTTTTTT. Protein sequence: CASSSSGGYGELFF. This chain uses TRBV10-1 with TRBJ2-2, with TRBD2 identical over 9 bases. Looked up from germline, CDR1 is WNHNN and CDR2 is SYGVQD (reference sequence). V lost 5 bases and J lost 7; bases outside the gene matches: 5. This CDR3 has 14 amino acids.

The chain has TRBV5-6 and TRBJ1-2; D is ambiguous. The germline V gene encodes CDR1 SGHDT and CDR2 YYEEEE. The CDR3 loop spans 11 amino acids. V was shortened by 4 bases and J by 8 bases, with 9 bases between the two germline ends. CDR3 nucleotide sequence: TGTGCCAGCAGCAGGATTTACGGCTACACCTTC. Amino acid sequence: CASSRIYGYTF.

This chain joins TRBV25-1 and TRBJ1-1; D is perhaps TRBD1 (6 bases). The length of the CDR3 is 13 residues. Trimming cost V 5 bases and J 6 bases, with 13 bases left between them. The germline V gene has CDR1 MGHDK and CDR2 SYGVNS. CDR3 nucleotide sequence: TGTGCCAGCAGTCACCAGGGGCCAGCTGAAGCTTTCTTT. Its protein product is CASSHQGPAEAFF.

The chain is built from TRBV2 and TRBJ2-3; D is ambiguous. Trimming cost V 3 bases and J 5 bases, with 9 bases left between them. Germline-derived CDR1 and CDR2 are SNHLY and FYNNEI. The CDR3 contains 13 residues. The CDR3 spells CASSDFQKDTQYF. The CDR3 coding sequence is TGTGCCAGCAGTGACTTCCAGAAAGATACGCAGTATTTT.

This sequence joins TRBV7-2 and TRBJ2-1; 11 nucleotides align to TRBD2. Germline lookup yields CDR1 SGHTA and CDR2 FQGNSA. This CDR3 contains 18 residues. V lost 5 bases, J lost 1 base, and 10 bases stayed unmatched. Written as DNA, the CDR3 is TGTGCCAGCAGCCTAGGCCCTCCTAGCGGGGGGTCCTACAATGAGCAGTTCTTC. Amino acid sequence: CASSLGPPSGGSYNEQFF.

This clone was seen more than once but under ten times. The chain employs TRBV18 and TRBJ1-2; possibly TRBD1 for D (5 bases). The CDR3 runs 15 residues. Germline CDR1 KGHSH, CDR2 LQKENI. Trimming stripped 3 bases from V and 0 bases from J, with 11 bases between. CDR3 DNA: TGTGCCAGCTCACCGTCCGGGGCCTCTAACTATGGCTACACCTTC. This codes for CASSPSGASNYGYTF.

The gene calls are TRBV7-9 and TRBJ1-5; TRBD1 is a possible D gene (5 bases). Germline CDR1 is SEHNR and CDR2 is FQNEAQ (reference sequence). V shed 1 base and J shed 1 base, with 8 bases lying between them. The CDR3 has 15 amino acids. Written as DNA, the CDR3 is TGTGCCAGCAGCTTAGATGGGGGAAGCAATCAGCCCCAGCATTTT. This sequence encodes CASSLDGGSNQPQHF.

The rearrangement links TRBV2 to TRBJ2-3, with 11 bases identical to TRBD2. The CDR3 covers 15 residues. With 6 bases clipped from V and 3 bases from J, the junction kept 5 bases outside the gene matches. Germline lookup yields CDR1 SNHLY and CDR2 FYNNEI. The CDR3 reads CASRASGGNTDTQYF. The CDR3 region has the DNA TGTGCCAGCAGGGCTAGCGGGGGGAATACAGATACGCAGTATTTT.

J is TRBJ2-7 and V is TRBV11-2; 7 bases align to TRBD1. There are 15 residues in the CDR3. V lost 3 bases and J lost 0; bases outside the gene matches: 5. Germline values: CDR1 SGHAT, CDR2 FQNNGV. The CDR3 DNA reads TGTGCCAGCAGCTTCCGGGACAGCTTCTCCTACGAGCAGTACTTC. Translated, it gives CASSFRDSFSYEQYF.

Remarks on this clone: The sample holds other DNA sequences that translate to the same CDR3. The CDR3 loop reads CSVGQVSGANVLTF. The CDR3 DNA follows: TGCAGCGTTGGACAAGTCTCTGGGGCCAACGTCCTGACTTTC. The chain recombines TRBV29-1 with TRBJ2-6; no clear D gene. The CDR3 is 14 amino acids. Germline-derived CDR1 and CDR2 are SQVTM and ANQGSEA. With 4 bases removed from V and 0 bases from J, the gap between germline ends came to 7 bases.

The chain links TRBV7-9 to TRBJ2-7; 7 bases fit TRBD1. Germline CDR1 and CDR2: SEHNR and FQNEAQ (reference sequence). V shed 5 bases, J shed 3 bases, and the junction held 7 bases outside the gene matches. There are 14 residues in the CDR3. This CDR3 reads CASSVDRSYYEQYF. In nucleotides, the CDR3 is TGTGCCAGCAGCGTGGACAGGTCCTACTACGAGCAGTACTTC.

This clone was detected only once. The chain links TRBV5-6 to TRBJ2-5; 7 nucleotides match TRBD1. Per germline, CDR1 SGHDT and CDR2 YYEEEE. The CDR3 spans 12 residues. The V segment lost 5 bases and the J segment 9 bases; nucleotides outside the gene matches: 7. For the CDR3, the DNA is TGTGCCAGCAGACTACAGGGGTCCCCCCAGTACTTC. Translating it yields CASRLQGSPQYF.

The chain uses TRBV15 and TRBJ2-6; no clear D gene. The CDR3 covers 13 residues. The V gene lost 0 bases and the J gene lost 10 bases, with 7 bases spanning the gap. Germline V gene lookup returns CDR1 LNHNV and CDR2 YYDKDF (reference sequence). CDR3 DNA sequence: TGTGCCACCAGCAGAGATTTTACAAACGTCCTGACTTTC. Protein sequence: CATSRDFTNVLTF.

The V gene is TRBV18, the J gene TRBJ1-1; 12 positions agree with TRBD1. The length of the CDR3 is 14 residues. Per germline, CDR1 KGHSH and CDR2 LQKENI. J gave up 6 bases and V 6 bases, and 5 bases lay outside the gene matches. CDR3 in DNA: TGTGCCAGCTCGGCCGGGACAGGGGGCTCTGAAGCTTTCTTT. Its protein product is CASSAGTGGSEAFF.

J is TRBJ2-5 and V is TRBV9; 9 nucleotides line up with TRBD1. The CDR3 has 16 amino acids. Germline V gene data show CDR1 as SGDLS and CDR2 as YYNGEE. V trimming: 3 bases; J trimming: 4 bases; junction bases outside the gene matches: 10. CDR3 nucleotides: TGTGCCAGCAGCGCCGCCGGGACAGGGTCATTAGAGACCCAGTACTTC. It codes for CASSAAGTGSLETQYF.

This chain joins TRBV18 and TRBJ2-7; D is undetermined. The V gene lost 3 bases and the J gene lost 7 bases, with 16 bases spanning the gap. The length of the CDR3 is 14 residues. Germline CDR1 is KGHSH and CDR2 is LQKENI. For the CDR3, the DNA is TGTGCCAGCTCACCTCTCTCCCTGGACGGGGAGCAGTACTTC. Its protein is CASSPLSLDGEQYF.

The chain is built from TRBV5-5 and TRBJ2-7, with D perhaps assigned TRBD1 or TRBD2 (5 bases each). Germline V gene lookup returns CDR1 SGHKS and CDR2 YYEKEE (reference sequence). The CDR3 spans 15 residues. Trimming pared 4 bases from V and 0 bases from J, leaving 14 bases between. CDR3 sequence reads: CASSPGAGSSYEQYF. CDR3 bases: TGTGCCAGCAGCCCCGGGGCCGGAAGCTCCTACGAGCAGTACTTC.

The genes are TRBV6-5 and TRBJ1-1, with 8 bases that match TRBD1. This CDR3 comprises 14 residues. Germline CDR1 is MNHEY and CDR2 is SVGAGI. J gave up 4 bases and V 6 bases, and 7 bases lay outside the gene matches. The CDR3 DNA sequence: TGTGCCAGCAGCAGACAGGGGATCGGCACTGAAGCTTTCTTT. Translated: CASSRQGIGTEAFF.

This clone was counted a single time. The chain's CDR3 is CASSLGQGSQHF. CDR3 nucleotide sequence: TGTGCCAGCAGCCTCGGCCAAGGGTCCCAGCATTTT. V gene TRBV12-3 or TRBV12-4 combines with J gene TRBJ1-5; D ambiguous. The CDR3 is 12 amino acids. Trimming left V 6 bases short and J 11 bases short, with 14 bases between.

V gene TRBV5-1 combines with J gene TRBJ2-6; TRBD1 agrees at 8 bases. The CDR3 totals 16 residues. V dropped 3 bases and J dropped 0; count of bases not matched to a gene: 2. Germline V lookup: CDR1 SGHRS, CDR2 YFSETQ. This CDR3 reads CASSWGQASGANVLTF. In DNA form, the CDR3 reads TGCGCCAGCAGCTGGGGACAGGCCTCTGGGGCCAACGTCCTGACTTTC.

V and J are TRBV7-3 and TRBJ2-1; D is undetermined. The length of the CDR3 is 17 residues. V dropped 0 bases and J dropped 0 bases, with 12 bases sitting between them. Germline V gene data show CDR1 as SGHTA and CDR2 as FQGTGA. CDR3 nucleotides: TGTGCCAGCAGCTTAACTAGCTCCAAAAGCTCCTACAATGAGCAGTTCTTC. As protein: CASSLTSSKSSYNEQFF.

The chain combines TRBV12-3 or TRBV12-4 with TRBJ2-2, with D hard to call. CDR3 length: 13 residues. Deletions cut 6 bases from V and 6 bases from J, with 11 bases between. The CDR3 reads CASRPPSAGELFF. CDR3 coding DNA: TGTGCCAGCAGGCCACCTTCGGCCGGGGAGCTGTTTTTT.

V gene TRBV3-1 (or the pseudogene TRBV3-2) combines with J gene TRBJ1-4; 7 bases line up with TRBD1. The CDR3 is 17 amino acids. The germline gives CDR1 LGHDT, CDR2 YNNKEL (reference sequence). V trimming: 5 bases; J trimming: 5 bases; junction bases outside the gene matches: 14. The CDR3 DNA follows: TGTGCCAGCAGCTCACATCGACTGACAGGGTTAAATGAAAAACTGTTTTTT. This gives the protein CASSSHRLTGLNEKLFF.

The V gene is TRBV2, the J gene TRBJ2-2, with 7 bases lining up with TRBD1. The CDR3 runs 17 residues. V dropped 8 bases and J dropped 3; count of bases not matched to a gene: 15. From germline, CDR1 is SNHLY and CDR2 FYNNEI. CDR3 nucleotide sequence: TGTGCCAGCCGTCTCAGAAGGGGGCGCAGGGACACCGGGGAGCTGTTTTTT. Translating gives CASRLRRGRRDTGELFF.

CDR3 in amino acids: CASSLTGMSNQPQHF. In DNA, the CDR3 is TGTGCCAGCAGTTTGACAGGGATGAGCAATCAGCCCCAGCATTTT. This chain connects TRBV2 to TRBJ1-5; 7 bases fit TRBD1. The trim removed 5 bases at V and 1 base at J, leaving 5 bases unmatched. This CDR3 spans 15 amino acids. Germline V CDR1 and CDR2: SNHLY, FYNNEI.